This T cell receptor beta chain was recovered during a study of blood T cell repertoires in COVID-19. Study background: Material from acute and convalescent COVID-19 was sourced from the United States, Italy and Spain. T cells, B-cell-depleted T cells, or PBMCs supplied cDNA or gDNA.

In the authors' methods: By means of reference gene primer amplification, nucleated cell counts were estimated. Sequencing was performed with immunoSEQ multiplex PCR; in TCRdb, only in-frame clones are kept and a portion is missing. The V and J calls and clone size come from that table; D and trimming were worked out from the DNA. The sample holds roughly 250,000 clones, around 88% seen once. The CDR3 has 16 residues. From germline, CDR1 is MNHEY and CDR2 SMNVEV (reference sequence). V trimming: 5 bases; J trimming: 5 bases; junction bases outside the gene matches: 10. Participants' own reports of clinical history determined their cohort assignment.

This receptor was taken from a woman between 40 and 50 years old with acute COVID-19. The sequencing input was PBMCs or T cells enriched from blood (not recorded which). V usage is TRBV27 and J usage is TRBJ2-5; 11 bases are a match to TRBD2. The CDR3 loop is CASSVTSGSSRETQYF. CDR3 bases: TGTGCCAGCAGTGTTACTAGCGGGAGTAGTAGGGAGACCCAGTACTTC.